The T cell receptor beta chain under discussion was sequenced for a study of blood T cell repertoires in COVID-19. This CDR3 has 15 residues. V dropped 1 base and J dropped 3 bases, with 12 bases sitting between them. From germline, CDR1 is SGHVS and CDR2 FQNEAQ. Clones were read by immunoSEQ multiplex PCR, and TCRdb kept only the in-frame ones, dropping some. Of around 160,000 clones listed, around four fifths are singletons. The sample taken for sequencing was peripheral blood. This receptor was taken from a human donor in a cohort sampled during active COVID-19. The chain is built from TRBV7-8 and TRBJ2-5; possibly TRBD2 for D (5 bases). CDR3: CASSLGRTGKETQYF. Here the CDR3 DNA reads TGTGCCAGCAGCTTAGGGCGGACTGGTAAAGAGACCCAGTACTTC.